The 5 T cell receptor beta chains listed next were all sequenced from one sample in a study of blood T cells in healthy people across ages (dated by TCRdb to between 2014 and 2016). The library came from 5' RACE. Sequenced on an Illumina HiSeq 2500. The second PCR ran for roughly 7 to 11 cycles and used a J-beta primer mix along with a sample-barcoded 5' primer. Clones were called with MiXCR by TCRdb after fastp trimmed the public reads at Q25, and only in-frame beta chains were retained. Every CDR3 protein is listed once, alongside the most common genes and DNA of its rows. The sample data list approximately 680,000 distinct CDR3 sequences, and roughly 30% of these were observed just once. Clones ranked in the top ten supply 15% of the sample. The sequenced material came from blood. Receptor source: a woman aged 80 or over in good health. Donor details come from another sample of the same person, matched by shared clones.

The chain couples TRBV5-1 to TRBJ2-2; D unclear. The CDR3 runs to 16 residues. The germline V gene encodes CDR1 SGHRS and CDR2 YFSETQ. V lost 4 bases to trimming and J lost 1 base, with 14 bases between them. The CDR3 nucleotides read TGCGCCAGCAGCCCGGTAGGAAACAGGAACACCGGGGAGCTGTTTTTT. It specifies CASSPVGNRNTGELFF. The entire variable domain, with the rest obtained from reference TRBV5-1 and TRBJ2-2, is as follows: KAGVTQTPRYLIKTRGQQVTLSCSPISGHRSVSWYQQTPGQGLQFLFEYFSETQRNKGNFPGRFSGRQFSNSRSEMNVSTLELGDSALYLCASSPVGNRNTGELFFGEGSRLTVL.

Regarding this clonotype: This may be a read error, as it is one base from a much larger clone. The chain uses TRBV4-3 and TRBJ1-5; a weak D match, TRBD1 (5 bases). With 0 bases removed from V and 2 bases from J, the gap between germline ends came to 20 bases. The CDR3 has 19 residues. Per germline, CDR1 LGHNA and CDR2 YSLEER. CDR3 in amino acids: CASSQDHLGPIGGNQPQHF. CDR3 nucleotides: TGCGCCAGCAGCCAAGACCACCTTGGCCCAATAGGGGGCAATCAGCCCCAGCATTTT.

The table lists this clonotype with a few counts. A much larger clone lies a single base off, so this may be a read error. The rearrangement links TRBV9 to TRBJ2-6; 7 nucleotides match TRBD1. The CDR3 extends over 12 amino acids. V was clipped by 2 bases and J by 18 bases; unmatched bases: 8. Germline assignment: CDR1 SGDLS and CDR2 YYNGEE. The CDR3 protein is CASSVPGGRGTF. The CDR3 DNA is TGTGCCAGCAGCGTGCCAGGGGGAAGGGGGACTTTC.

Comments on this clonotype: A single base separates this from a much larger clone, so it may be a read error. The chain joins TRBV5-6 to TRBJ2-3; D assignment may be TRBD1 or TRBD2 (5 bases each). The CDR3 consists of 14 residues. The germline V gene encodes CDR1 SGHDT and CDR2 YYEEEE. The CDR3 sequence: CASSPLGVTDAQYF. The CDR3 DNA is TGTGCCAGCAGCCCGCTGGGGGTCACAGATGCGCAGTATTTT.

This clonotype was counted many times. The J gene is TRBJ2-7, the V gene TRBV9; maybe TRBD2 (5 bases). The ends were cut back, 2 bases at V and 3 bases at J, with 12 bases in the middle. The germline V gene encodes CDR1 SGDLS and CDR2 YYNGEE. CDR3 size: 14 residues. The CDR3 here is CASSVAEGGYEQYF. The CDR3 DNA is TGTGCCAGCAGCGTCGCCGAGGGCGGCTACGAGCAGTACTTC.